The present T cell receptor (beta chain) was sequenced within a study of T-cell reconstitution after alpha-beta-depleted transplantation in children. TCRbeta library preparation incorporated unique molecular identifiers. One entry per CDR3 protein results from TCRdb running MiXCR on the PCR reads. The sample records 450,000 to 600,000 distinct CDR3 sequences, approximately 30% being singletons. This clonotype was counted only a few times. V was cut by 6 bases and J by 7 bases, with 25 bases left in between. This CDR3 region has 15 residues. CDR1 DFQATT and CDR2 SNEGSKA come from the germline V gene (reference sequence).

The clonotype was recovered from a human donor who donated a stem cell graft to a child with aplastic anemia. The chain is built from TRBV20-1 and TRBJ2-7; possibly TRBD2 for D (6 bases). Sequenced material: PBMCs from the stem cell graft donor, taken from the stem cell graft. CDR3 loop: CSATTLATTSGEQYF. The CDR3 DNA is TGCAGTGCGACCACCCTAGCGACTACCTCGGGGGAGCAGTACTTC.